This record looks at one TCR beta chain sequence and its context. Its antigen remains unknown. Overall study findings and caveats: Whole repertoires were not studied in the larger cohort, only one V-J beta rearrangement.

A single record per CDR3 protein comes from TCRdb applying MiXCR to the 5' RACE reads. The sample has some 13,000 distinct CDR3 sequences; roughly a quarter are singletons. This CDR3 is built from 15 residues. Per germline, CDR1 SGDLS and CDR2 YYNGEE. V gave up 4 bases and J gave up 8 bases, with 22 bases separating them. The sequenced sample was naive CD4+ T cells sorted from blood. Noted subset: naive CD4+ T cells, CD4+CD45RA+CD25-. The receptor comes from a female donor with breast cancer. The chain recombines TRBV9 with TRBJ2-7; tentatively, D is TRBD2 (6 bases). The CDR3 loop reads CASSPRRVADGKQYF. The CDR3 DNA reads as TGTGCCAGCAGCCCCCGGAGGGTAGCGGATGGAAAGCAGTACTTC.